This is a list of T cell receptor beta chains from one sample in a study of neurological immune-mediated disorders. TCRdb redid the calling of the 5' RACE reads with MiXCR, one entry per CDR3 protein. The sample has about 49,000 distinct CDR3 sequences, roughly 8.8% seen once. Sequencing was carried out using PBMCs. These receptors all stem from a woman aged 40 to 49 in good health. Each CDR3 is given with its conserved first and last residue. A D gene is named only where the DNA matches it firmly. Some rows mark clone size as missing; the rest say once, few, many or name a class of expanded clone.

J,size,D,V,CDR3,DNA
TRBJ1-2,NA,NA,TRBV30,CAWKPIGTHRGGGYTF,TGTGCCTGGAAACCCATCGGGACCCACAGAGGGGGTGGCTACACCTTC
TRBJ1-1,many,NA,TRBV10-3,CAIRGFPTMNTEAFF,TGTGCCATCAGGGGGTTTCCGACCATGAACACTGAAGCTTTCTTT
TRBJ2-1,NA,NA,TRBV2,CASSERDYFEQFF,TGTGCCAGCAGTGAACGCGACTACTTCGAGCAGTTCTTC
TRBJ1-5,many,NA,TRBV4-1,CASSQLRGLISNQPQHF,TGCGCCAGCAGCCAATTGCGCGGGTTGATTAGCAATCAGCCCCAGCATTTT
TRBJ1-2,NA,NA,TRBV12-3/TRBV12-4,CASSPGEGWDGYTF,TGTGCCAGCAGCCCAGGTGAGGGTTGGGATGGCTACACCTTC
TRBJ2-2,NA,NA,TRBV2,CASMGVGIGELFF,TGTGCCAGCATGGGGGTAGGGATCGGGGAGCTGTTTTTT
TRBJ1-1,many,NA,TRBV29-1,CSVVGFSTEAFF,TGCAGCGTTGTTGGATTCAGCACTGAAGCTTTCTTT
TRBJ1-1,many,TRBD1,TRBV6-2/TRBV6-3,CASSSSGQREAFF,TGTGCCAGCAGTTCCTCGGGACAGAGAGAAGCTTTCTTT
TRBJ1-1,NA,TRBD1,TRBV18,CASSPTGEATEAFF,TGTGCCAGCTCACCGACAGGGGAGGCCACTGAAGCTTTCTTT
TRBJ2-3,NA,TRBD2,TRBV5-1,CASSAGTTTDTQYF,TGCGCCAGCAGCGCCGGGACTACCACAGATACGCAGTATTTT
TRBJ2-1,many,TRBD2,TRBV7-8,CASSPSGLAGGPHEQFF,TGTGCCAGCAGCCCTTCGGGACTAGCGGGGGGGCCTCATGAGCAGTTCTTC
TRBJ2-2,many,NA,TRBV20-1,CSARDPRRQANTGELFF,TGCAGTGCTAGAGATCCCCGACGACAGGCGAACACCGGGGAGCTGTTTTTT
TRBJ2-5,NA,NA,TRBV6-2/TRBV6-3,CASSYSIARRLYQETQYF,TGTGCCAGCAGTTACTCGATTGCGCGGCGGTTGTACCAAGAGACCCAGTACTTC
TRBJ1-2,many,NA,TRBV20-1,CSARGLVGSQYGYTF,TGCAGTGCTAGGGGCCTGGTGGGGAGTCAATATGGCTACACCTTC
TRBJ1-1,many,NA,TRBV7-3,CASSLRGRGEAFF,TGTGCCAGCAGCTTACGGGGGAGGGGTGAAGCTTTCTTT
TRBJ2-7,many,TRBD2,TRBV20-1,CSAPSPTSGSHEQYF,TGCAGTGCTCCCTCCCCTACTAGCGGGAGCCACGAGCAGTACTTC
TRBJ2-7,many,TRBD1,TRBV10-3,CAISDGTGVLYEQYF,TGTGCCATCAGCGATGGGACAGGGGTCCTCTACGAGCAGTACTTC
TRBJ1-1,many,NA,TRBV18,CASSPPDGINTEAFF,TGTGCCAGCTCACCACCGGACGGGATAAACACTGAAGCTTTCTTT
TRBJ2-5,many,NA,TRBV6-5,CASSFMARAESTTQYF,TGTGCCAGCAGTTTTATGGCCCGGGCCGAAAGCACGACCCAGTACTTC
TRBJ1-5,many,TRBD1,TRBV5-1,CASSSGTGSNQPQHF,TGCGCCAGCAGCTCCGGGACAGGAAGCAATCAGCCCCAGCATTTT
TRBJ1-2,many,NA,TRBV7-2,CASSSTKQGGYGYTF,TGTGCCAGCAGCTCTACTAAACAGGGAGGCTATGGCTACACCTTC
TRBJ2-2,many,TRBD1,TRBV5-1,CASSFIDRGNTGELFF,TGCGCCAGCAGCTTTATAGACAGGGGGAACACCGGGGAGCTGTTTTTT
TRBJ1-4,many,NA,TRBV20-1,CSASITQGKLFF,TGCAGTGCTAGTATTACCCAGGGGAAACTGTTTTTT
TRBJ1-5,many,NA,TRBV6-6,CASSGGAAQHF,TGTGCCAGCAGTGGGGGAGCGGCCCAGCATTTT
TRBJ2-5,many,NA,TRBV5-1,CASRTGNQETQYF,TGCGCCAGCCGAACAGGGAATCAAGAGACCCAGTACTTC
TRBJ1-4,many,NA,TRBV25-1,CASSDPGTGNEKLFF,TGTGCCAGCAGTGATCCTGGGACCGGTAATGAAAAACTGTTTTTT
TRBJ2-3,many,TRBD2,TRBV4-1,CASSPGTSDTDTQYF,TGCGCCAGCAGCCCCGGGACTAGCGATACAGATACGCAGTATTTT
TRBJ2-2,many,NA,TRBV6-2/TRBV6-3,CASSYTSAGELFF,TGTGCCAGCAGTTATACGTCGGCCGGGGAGCTGTTTTTT
TRBJ1-4,many,NA,TRBV29-1,CSVTAGNGVYEKLFF,TGCAGCGTGACCGCAGGGAACGGAGTTTATGAAAAACTGTTTTTT
TRBJ2-5,many,TRBD2,TRBV20-1,CSAPTSGRETQYF,TGCAGTGCCCCGACTAGCGGGAGGGAGACCCAGTACTTC
TRBJ1-3,many,NA,TRBV18,CASSPSRSNSGNTIYF,TGTGCCAGCTCACCCTCCCGGTCCAACTCTGGAAACACCATATATTTT
TRBJ2-3,few,TRBD2,TRBV4-2,CASSPGLAGILTDTQYF,TGTGCCAGCAGCCCAGGACTAGCGGGAATACTGACAGATACGCAGTATTTT
TRBJ2-3,NA,TRBD2,TRBV20-1,CSGLAGLDTQYF,TGCAGTGGCTTAGCGGGGCTAGATACGCAGTATTTT
TRBJ1-2,many,NA,TRBV6-1,CASRTGPNYGYTF,TGTGCCAGCAGGACGGGACCTAACTATGGCTACACCTTC
TRBJ2-3,many,TRBD2,TRBV27,CASTPAGDLGDTQYF,TGTGCCAGCACTCCGGCGGGGGATTTAGGTGATACGCAGTATTTT
TRBJ1-4,many,NA,TRBV27,CASSLSGEIGGEKLFF,TGTGCCAGCAGTTTATCGGGGGAGATAGGTGGTGAAAAACTGTTTTTT
TRBJ1-2,many,TRBD1,TRBV20-1,CSARTGDGYGYTF,TGCAGTGCTAGGACAGGGGATGGCTATGGCTACACCTTC
TRBJ1-3,many,TRBD1,TRBV9,CASSPRQGPISGNTIYF,TGTGCCAGCAGTCCCCGACAGGGGCCAATCTCTGGAAACACCATATATTTT
TRBJ2-1,many,TRBD2,TRBV6-2/TRBV6-3,CASSYEAPTGPGGLGEQFF,TGTGCCAGCAGTTACGAGGCACCTACAGGCCCGGGAGGGCTGGGCGAGCAGTTCTTC
TRBJ2-3,few,NA,TRBV18,CASSNGHSTDTQYF,TGTGCCAGCTCGAACGGGCATAGCACAGATACGCAGTATTTT